This T cell receptor (beta chain) was observed in a study of TIL therapy for anti-PD-1-resistant metastatic lung cancer. Across the whole study: Tumor harvest preceded PD-1/PD-L1 blockade, followed by nivolumab treatment. Half of patients were current or former smokers.

Documented time point: pre-treatment sample, taken before nivolumab and TIL therapy. This was the immunoSEQ v3 assay. Using immunoSEQ multiplex PCR, the repertoire was profiled, and TCRdb retains in-frame clones only, with some absent. The data show some 46,000 clones, 79% seen once. This sequence originates from a man aged 70-80 years with non-small cell lung cancer. The sequences come from blood, collected at baseline.

CDR3: CASSPTGLQGNTEAFF. CDR3 DNA: TGTGCCAGCAGTCCTACCGGCTTACAGGGGAACACTGAAGCTTTCTTT. V gene TRBV2 combines with J gene TRBJ1-1, with a weak D call TRBD1 (6 bases). CDR1 and CDR2 from the germline V gene are SNHLY and FYNNEI. CDR3 size: 16 residues. Trimming cost V 5 bases and J 1 base, with 17 bases left between them.